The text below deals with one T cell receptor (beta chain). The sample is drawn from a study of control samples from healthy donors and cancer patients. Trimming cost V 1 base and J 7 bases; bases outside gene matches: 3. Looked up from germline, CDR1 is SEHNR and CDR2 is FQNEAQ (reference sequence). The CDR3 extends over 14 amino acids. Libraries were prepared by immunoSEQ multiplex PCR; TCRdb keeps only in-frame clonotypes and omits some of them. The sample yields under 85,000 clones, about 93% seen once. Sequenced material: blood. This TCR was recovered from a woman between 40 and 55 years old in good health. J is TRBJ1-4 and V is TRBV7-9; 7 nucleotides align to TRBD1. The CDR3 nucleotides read TGTGCCAGCAGCTTAGAAGAGGGGGCTGAAAAACTGTTTTTT. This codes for CASSLEEGAEKLFF.